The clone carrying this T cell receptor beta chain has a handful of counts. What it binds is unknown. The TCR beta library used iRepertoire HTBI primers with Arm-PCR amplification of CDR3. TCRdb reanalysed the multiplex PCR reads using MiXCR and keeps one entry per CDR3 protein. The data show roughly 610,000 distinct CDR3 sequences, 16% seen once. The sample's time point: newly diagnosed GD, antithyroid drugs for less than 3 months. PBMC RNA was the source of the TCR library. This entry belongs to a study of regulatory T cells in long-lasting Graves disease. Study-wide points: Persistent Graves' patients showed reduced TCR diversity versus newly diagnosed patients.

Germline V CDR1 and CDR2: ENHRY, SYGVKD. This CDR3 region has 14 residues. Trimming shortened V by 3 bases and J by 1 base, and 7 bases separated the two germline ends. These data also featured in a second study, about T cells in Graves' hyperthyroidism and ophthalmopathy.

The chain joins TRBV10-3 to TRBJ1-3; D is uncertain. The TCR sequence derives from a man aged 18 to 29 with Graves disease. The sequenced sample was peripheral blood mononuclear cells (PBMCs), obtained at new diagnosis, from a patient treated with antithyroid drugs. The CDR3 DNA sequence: TGTGCCATCAGTGATTCAGCATCTGGAAACACCATATATTTT. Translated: CAISDSASGNTIYF.